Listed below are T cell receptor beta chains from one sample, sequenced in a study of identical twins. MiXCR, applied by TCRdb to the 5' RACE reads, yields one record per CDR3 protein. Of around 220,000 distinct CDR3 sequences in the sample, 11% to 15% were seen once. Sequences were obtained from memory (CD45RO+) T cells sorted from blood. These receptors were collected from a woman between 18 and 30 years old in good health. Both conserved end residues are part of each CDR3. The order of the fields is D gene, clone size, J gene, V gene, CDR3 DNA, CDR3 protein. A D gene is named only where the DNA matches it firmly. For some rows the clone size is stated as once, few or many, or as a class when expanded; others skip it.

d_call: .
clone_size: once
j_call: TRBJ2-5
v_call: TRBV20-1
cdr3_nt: TGCAGTGCTGGAGGGGGCCCAAACCAAGAGACCCAGTACTTC
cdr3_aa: CSAGGGPNQETQYF

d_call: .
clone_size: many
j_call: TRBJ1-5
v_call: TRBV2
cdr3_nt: TGTGCCAGCACCGTCGAGGGCAATCAGCCCCAGCATTTT
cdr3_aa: CASTVEGNQPQHF

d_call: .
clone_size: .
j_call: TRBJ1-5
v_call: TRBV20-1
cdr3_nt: TGCAGTGGTACCCATAGCAATCAGCCCCAGCATTTT
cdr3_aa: CSGTHSNQPQHF

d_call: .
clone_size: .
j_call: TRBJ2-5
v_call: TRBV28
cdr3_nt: TGTGCCAGCAGAGGGACCCCCCCTCCGACCCAGTACTTC
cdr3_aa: CASRGTPPPTQYF

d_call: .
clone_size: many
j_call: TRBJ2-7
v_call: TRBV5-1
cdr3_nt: TGCGCCAGCAGCTTGGGGGGGAACTCCTACGAGCAGTACTTC
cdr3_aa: CASSLGGNSYEQYF

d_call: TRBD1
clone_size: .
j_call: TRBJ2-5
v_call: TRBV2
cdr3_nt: TGTGCCAGCAGTGGTATGGGGACAGGGCAGGAGACCCAGTACTTC
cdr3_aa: CASSGMGTGQETQYF

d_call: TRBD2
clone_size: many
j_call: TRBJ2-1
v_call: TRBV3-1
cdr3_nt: TGTGCCAGCAGCCAAGTGAGTACTAGCGGAGTCAATGAGCAGTTCTTC
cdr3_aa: CASSQVSTSGVNEQFF

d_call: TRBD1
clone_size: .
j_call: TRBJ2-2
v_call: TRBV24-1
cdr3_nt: TGTGCCACCAGAAGCACAGGGGCCGGGGAGCTGTTTTTT
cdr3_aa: CATRSTGAGELFF

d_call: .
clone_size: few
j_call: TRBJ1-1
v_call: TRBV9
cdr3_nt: TGTGCCAGCAGCGCTCGCCTGGGGGGGAGGGGCACTGAAGCTTTCTTT
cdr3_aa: CASSARLGGRGTEAFF

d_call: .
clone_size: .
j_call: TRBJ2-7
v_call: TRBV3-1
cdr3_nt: TGTGCCAGCAGCAGCACAGGAGGGGGGGACGAGCAGTACTTC
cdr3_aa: CASSSTGGGDEQYF

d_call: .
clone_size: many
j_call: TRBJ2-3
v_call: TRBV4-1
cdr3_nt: TGCGCCAGCAGCCAAGACCAGGGGACTACGCAGTATTTT
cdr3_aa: CASSQDQGTTQYF

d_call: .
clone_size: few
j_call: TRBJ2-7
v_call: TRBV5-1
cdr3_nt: TGCGCCAGCAGCTTGGGGCCGGGCGATCTCGAGCAGTACTTC
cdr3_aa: CASSLGPGDLEQYF

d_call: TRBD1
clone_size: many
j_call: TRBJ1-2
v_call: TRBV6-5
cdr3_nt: TGTGCCAGCAGCCGGACAGGGAATGGCTACACCTTC
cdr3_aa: CASSRTGNGYTF

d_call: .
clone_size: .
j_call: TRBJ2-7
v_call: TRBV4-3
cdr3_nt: TGCGCCAGCAGCCTTGAAAGGAGCTCCTACGAGCAGTACTTC
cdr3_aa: CASSLERSSYEQYF

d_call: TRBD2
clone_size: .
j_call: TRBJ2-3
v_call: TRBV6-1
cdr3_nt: TGTGCCAGCTCGGGGGGACGGGGGGGCCCTGGAGATACGCAGTATTTT
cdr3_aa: CASSGGRGGPGDTQYF

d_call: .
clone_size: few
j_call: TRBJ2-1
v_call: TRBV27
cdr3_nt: TGTGCCAGCAGTTTACGTACGTTTCCGACAAGAAATGAGCAGTTCTTC
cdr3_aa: CASSLRTFPTRNEQFF

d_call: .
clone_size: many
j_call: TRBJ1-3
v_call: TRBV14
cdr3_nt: TGTGCCAGCAGCCCACCCTTCATTACAGGGAGCTCTGGAAACACCATATATTTT
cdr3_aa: CASSPPFITGSSGNTIYF

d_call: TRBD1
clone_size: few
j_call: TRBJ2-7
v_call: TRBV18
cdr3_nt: TGTGCCAGCTCACATCAGGGGGCTGAGGACGAGCAGTACTTC
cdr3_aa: CASSHQGAEDEQYF

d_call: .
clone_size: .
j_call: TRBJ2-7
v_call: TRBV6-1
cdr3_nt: TGTGCCAGCAGTATCGGGGCAGGGAACGAGCAGTACTTC
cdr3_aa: CASSIGAGNEQYF

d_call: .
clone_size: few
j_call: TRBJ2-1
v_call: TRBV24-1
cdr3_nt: TGTGCCACCAGTGATTCTGATGAGCAGTTCTTC
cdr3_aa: CATSDSDEQFF

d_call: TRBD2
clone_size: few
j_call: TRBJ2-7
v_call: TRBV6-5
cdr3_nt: TGTGCCAGCAGTTCAACTAGCGGCGGGTACGAGCAGTACTTC
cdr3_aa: CASSSTSGGYEQYF

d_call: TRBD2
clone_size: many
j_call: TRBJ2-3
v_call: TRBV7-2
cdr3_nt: TGTGCCAGCAGCTTAGCGGGGACTAGCGGGATTGATACGCAGTATTTT
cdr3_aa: CASSLAGTSGIDTQYF

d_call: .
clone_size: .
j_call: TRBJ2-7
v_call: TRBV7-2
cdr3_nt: TGTGCCAGCAGCTTAGGCCGGAGGGACAAACAGTACTTC
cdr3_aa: CASSLGRRDKQYF

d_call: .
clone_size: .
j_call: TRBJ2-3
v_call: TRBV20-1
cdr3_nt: TGCAGTGCTAGAGACCCGACTCCTCGGGCAGATACGCAGTATTTT
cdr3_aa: CSARDPTPRADTQYF

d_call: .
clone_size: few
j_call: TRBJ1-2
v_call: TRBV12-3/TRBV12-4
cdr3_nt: TGTGCCAGCAGCGGCCCAGGGGCCTTCTCTGGCTACACCTTC
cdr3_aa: CASSGPGAFSGYTF

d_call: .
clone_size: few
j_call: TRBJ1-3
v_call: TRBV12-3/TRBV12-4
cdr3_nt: TGTGCCAGCAGATTGCAGGCTGGAAACACCATATATTTT
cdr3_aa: CASRLQAGNTIYF

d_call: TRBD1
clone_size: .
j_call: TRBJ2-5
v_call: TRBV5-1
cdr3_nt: TGCGCCAGCAGCTTGCAGGGGGACGAGACCCAGTACTTC
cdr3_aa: CASSLQGDETQYF

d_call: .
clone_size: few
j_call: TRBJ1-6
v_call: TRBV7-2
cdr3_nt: TGTGCCAGCAGCGGACAGACCAATTCACCCCTCCACTTT
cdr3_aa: CASSGQTNSPLHF

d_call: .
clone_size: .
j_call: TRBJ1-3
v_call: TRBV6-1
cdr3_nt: TGTGCCAGCAGTCGAGGGGTGTCTGGAAACACCATATATTTT
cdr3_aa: CASSRGVSGNTIYF

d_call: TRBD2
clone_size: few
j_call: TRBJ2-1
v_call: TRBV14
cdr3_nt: TGTGCCAGCAGCCAATTAAGGGGCGGGAGCTCCTACAATGAGCAGTTCTTC
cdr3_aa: CASSQLRGGSSYNEQFF

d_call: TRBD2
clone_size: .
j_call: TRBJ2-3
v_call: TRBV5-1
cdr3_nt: TGCGCCAGCAGCGCGGGACTAGCGGTTTCAACAGATACGCAGTATTTT
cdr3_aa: CASSAGLAVSTDTQYF

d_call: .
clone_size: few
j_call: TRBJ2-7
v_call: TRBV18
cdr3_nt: TGTGCCAGCTCACCAAGCCTAGACCGACAGAGCGAGCAGTACTTC
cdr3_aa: CASSPSLDRQSEQYF

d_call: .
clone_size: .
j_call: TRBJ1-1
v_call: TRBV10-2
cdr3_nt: TGCGCCAGCAGTGGGGGCAGGAACACTGAAGCTTTCTTT
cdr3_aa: CASSGGRNTEAFF

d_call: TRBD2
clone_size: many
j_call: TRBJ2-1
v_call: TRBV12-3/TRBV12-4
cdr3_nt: TGTGCCAGCAGTTTAGTCAGCGGGGGCTACAATGAGCAGTTCTTC
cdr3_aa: CASSLVSGGYNEQFF

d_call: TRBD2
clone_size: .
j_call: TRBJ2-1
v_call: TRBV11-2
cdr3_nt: TGTGCCAGCAGCTTAGGACTAGCGGGGGAGCAGCAGTTCTTC
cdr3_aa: CASSLGLAGEQQFF

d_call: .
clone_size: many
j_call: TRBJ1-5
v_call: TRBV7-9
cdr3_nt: TGTGCCAGCAGCCGAGGCCAGACCAGGGGTCAGCCCCAGCATTTT
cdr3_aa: CASSRGQTRGQPQHF

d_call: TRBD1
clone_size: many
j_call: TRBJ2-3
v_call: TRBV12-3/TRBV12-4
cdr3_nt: TGTGCCAGCAGTCTCGGACAGGGTTACGATACGCAGTATTTT
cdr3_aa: CASSLGQGYDTQYF

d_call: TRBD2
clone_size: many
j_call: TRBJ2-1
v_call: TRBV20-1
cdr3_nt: TGCAGTGCCCGACCGTGGACTAGCCCGAACAATGAGCAGTTCTTC
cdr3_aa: CSARPWTSPNNEQFF

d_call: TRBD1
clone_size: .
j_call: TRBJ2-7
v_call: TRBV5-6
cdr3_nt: TGTGCCAGCAGCTTGCAAAGACAGGGGGGTTACGAGCAGTACTTC
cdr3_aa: CASSLQRQGGYEQYF

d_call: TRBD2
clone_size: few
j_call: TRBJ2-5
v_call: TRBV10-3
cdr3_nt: TGTGCCATCAGTGATGAACTAGCGGGAGAGACCCAGTACTTC
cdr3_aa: CAISDELAGETQYF

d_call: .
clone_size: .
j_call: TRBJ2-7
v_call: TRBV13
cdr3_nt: TGTGCCAGCAGCGTTGCCTACGAGCAGTACTTC
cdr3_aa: CASSVAYEQYF

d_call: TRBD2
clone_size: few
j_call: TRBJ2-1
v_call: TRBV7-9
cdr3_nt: TGTGCCAGCAGCCAACTAGCGGGAGGGGGCGAGGAGCAGTTCTTC
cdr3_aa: CASSQLAGGGEEQFF

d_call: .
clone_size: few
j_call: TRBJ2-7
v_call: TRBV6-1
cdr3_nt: TGTGCCAGCAGCCCCGCAGGACACAACTACGAGCAGTACTTC
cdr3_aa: CASSPAGHNYEQYF

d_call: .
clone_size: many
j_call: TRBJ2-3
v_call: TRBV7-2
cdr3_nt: TGTGCCAGCAGCTTATCGGCGGGAGATACGCAGTATTTT
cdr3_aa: CASSLSAGDTQYF